This is a list of T cell receptor beta chains from one sample in a study of T cells in narcolepsy. Generated by immunoSEQ multiplex PCR, the TCRdb table keeps only in-frame clones and is missing some. In the table there are about 32,000 clones, roughly 83% of which are singletons. The sample was CD45RA- memory CD4+ T cells from PBMCs. Receptors were obtained from a human donor with narcolepsy. Each CDR3 is given with its conserved first and last residue. D genes are given only for firm matches. The size field is filled for only some rows; it gives once, few, many or a size class.

clone size	V gene	D gene	J gene	CDR3 DNA	CDR3 protein
.	TRBV2	TRBD2	TRBJ2-1	TGTGCCAGCAGACTGGGAGCGGGAGGGCTCAATGAGCAGTTCTTC	CASRLGAGGLNEQFF
.	TRBV16	.	TRBJ2-1	TGTGCCAGCAGCCCGCATAGGGAGAATGAGCAGTTCTTC	CASSPHRENEQFF
.	TRBV9	.	TRBJ1-5	TGTGCCAGCAGCGTAGGAGGGGAACAGCCCCAGCATTTT	CASSVGGEQPQHF
.	TRBV5-1	TRBD1	TRBJ2-7	TGCGCCAGCAGCTCAGGACAGGGGGCTATTGAGCAGTACTTC	CASSSGQGAIEQYF
.	TRBV7-2	TRBD1	TRBJ1-3	TGTGCCAGCAGCGCACAGGGGAGTAGCTCTGGAAACACCATATATTTT	CASSAQGSSSGNTIYF
.	TRBV9	.	TRBJ1-1	TGTGCCAGCAGCGTAGGCAGGGACGGTAACACTGAAGCTTTCTTT	CASSVGRDGNTEAFF
.	TRBV23-1	.	TRBJ1-6	TGCGCCAGCAGTCAATCTTTTGAATTGTTTGGAGCCCGTAATTCACCCCTCCACTTT	CASSQSFELFGARNSPLHF
.	TRBV2	.	TRBJ1-1	TGTGCCAGCAGGAGGAGAGCAATGAACACTGAAGCTTTCTTT	CASRRRAMNTEAFF
once	TRBV19	TRBD2	TRBJ2-7	TGTGCGGCTGGGACTATCTACGAGCAGTACTTC	CAAGTIYEQYF
.	TRBV6-5	TRBD1	TRBJ2-3	TGTGCCGTCAGACAGGGGACCGCATACACAGATACGCAGTATTTT	CAVRQGTAYTDTQYF
.	TRBV11-1	.	TRBJ2-7	TGTGCCAGCAGCTGGGGAGCCGGGAACTACGAGCAGTACTTC	CASSWGAGNYEQYF
.	TRBV2	.	TRBJ1-2	TGTGCCGGACAAGGGCCAATGATTAGCTATGGCTACACCTTC	CAGQGPMISYGYTF
.	TRBV6-5	.	TRBJ1-1	TGTGCCAGCAGTTACTCGATATCGGGAAACACTGAAGCTTTCTTT	CASSYSISGNTEAFF
.	TRBV2	TRBD1	TRBJ2-3	TGTGCCAGCAGTGAAGCGGGACAGTACACAGATACGCAGTATTTT	CASSEAGQYTDTQYF